This TCR beta chain was identified during a study of blood T cell repertoires in COVID-19. In the study overall: Sites in the United States, Italy and Spain provided acute and convalescent COVID-19 samples. The cDNA or gDNA used as material had been derived from T cells, B-cell-depleted T cells, or PBMCs.

The ends lost 1 base at V and 3 bases at J; junction bases unmatched: 7. The CDR3 contains 16 residues. Germline loops: CDR1 SGHVS, CDR2 FNYEAQ. Per the original methods: Estimated nucleated cell counts came from reference gene primer amplification. Sequencing was performed with immunoSEQ multiplex PCR; in TCRdb, only in-frame clones are kept and a portion is missing. V and J calls and clone size follow that table, whereas D and trimming were derived from the DNA. The profile shows 150,000 to 200,000 clones, 90% of them singletons. Sequenced material: peripheral blood. The clonotype was recovered from a man in his sixties with active or convalescent COVID-19. The chain uses TRBV7-6 and TRBJ2-7, with 9 bases that match TRBD1. The CDR3 is CASSLDGTGWVYEQYF. The CDR3 coding sequence is TGTGCCAGCAGCTTAGACGGGACAGGGTGGGTCTACGAGCAGTACTTC.